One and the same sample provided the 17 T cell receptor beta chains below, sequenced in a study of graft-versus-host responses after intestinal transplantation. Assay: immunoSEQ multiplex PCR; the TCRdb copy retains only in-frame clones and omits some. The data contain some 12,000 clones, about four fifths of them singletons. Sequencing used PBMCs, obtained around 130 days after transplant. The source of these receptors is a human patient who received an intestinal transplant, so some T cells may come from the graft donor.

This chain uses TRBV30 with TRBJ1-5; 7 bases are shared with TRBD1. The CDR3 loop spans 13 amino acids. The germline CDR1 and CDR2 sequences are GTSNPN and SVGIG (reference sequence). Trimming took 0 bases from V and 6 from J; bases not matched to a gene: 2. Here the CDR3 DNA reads TGTGCCTGGAGTGTACAGGGGTCTCAGCCCCAGCATTTT. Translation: CAWSVQGSQPQHF. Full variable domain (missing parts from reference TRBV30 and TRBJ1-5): SQTIHQWPATLVQPVGSPLSLECTVEGTSNPNLYWYRQAAGRGLQLLFYSVGIGQISSEVPQNLSASRPQDRQFILSSKKLLLSDSGFYLCAWSVQGSQPQHFGDGTRLSIL.

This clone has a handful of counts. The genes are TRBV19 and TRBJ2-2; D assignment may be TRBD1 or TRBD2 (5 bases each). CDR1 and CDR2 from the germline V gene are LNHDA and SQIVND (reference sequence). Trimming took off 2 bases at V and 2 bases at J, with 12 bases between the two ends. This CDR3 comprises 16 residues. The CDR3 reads CASSILRGFNTGELFF. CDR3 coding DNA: TGTGCCAGTAGTATACTGAGGGGCTTTAACACCGGGGAGCTGTTTTTT.

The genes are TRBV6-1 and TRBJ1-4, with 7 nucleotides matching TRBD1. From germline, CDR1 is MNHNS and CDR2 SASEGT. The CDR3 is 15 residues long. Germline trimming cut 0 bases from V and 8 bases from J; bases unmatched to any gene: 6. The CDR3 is CASSEAAGGGEKLFF. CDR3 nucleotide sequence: TGTGCCAGCAGTGAAGCGGCAGGGGGAGGGGAAAAACTGTTTTTT.

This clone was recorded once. The CDR3 bases are TGTGCCAGCGAAAACTCTCGGCTTGGGGAGGTTAATTCACCCCTCCACTTT. It codes for CASENSRLGEVNSPLHF. This chain uses TRBV28 with TRBJ1-6; D remains unclear. The CDR3 consists of 17 residues. V lost 8 bases and J 6 bases, leaving 23 bases between the germline ends. Per the germline V gene, CDR1 is MDHEN and CDR2 is SYDVKM.

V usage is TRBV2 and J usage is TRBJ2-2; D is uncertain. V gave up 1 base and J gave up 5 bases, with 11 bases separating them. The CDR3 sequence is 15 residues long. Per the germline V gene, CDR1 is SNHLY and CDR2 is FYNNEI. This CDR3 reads CASSEDRNPTGELFF. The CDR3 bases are TGTGCCAGCAGTGAAGACAGAAACCCAACCGGGGAGCTGTTTTTT.

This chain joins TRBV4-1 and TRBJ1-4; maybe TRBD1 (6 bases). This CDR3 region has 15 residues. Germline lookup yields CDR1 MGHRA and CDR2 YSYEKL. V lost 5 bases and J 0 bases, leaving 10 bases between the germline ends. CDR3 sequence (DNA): TGCGCCAGCAGCGGAGGGGGGTCAACTAATGAAAAACTGTTTTTT. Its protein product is CASSGGGSTNEKLFF.

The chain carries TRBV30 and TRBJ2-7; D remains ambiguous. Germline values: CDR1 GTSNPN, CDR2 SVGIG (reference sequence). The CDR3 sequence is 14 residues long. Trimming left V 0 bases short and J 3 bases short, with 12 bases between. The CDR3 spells CAWSVLGSDYEQYF. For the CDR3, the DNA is TGTGCCTGGAGTGTACTTGGGTCCGACTACGAGCAGTACTTC.

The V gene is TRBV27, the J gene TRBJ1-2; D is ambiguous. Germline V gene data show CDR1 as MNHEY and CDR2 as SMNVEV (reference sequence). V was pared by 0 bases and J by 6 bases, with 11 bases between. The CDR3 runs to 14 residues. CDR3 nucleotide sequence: TGTGCCAGCAGTTTATCTGGCCTAGGGAATGGCTACACCTTC. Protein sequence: CASSLSGLGNGYTF.

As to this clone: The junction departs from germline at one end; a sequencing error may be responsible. The CDR3 loop reads CASSFNYGYTF. CDR3 nucleotides: TGTGCTAGCAGCTTCAACTATGGCTACACCTTC. This sequence joins TRBV7-7 and TRBJ1-2; no reliable D call. The V gene's germline CDR1 is SSHAT and CDR2 FNYEAQ (reference sequence). This CDR3 region has 11 residues. The variable domain in full, with the rest retrieved from reference TRBV7-7 and TRBJ1-2, is GAGVSQSPRYKVTKRGQDVTLRCDPISSHATLYWYQQALGQGPEFLTYFNYEAQPDKSGLPSDRFSAERPEGSISTLTIQRTEQRDSAMYRCASSFNYGYTFGSGTRLTVV.

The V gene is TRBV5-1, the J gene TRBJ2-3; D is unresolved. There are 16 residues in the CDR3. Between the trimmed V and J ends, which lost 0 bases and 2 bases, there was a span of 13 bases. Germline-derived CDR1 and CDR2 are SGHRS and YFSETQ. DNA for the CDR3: TGCGCCAGCAGCTTGGCCCCTGTGACCTCCACAGATACGCAGTATTTT. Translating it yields CASSLAPVTSTDTQYF.

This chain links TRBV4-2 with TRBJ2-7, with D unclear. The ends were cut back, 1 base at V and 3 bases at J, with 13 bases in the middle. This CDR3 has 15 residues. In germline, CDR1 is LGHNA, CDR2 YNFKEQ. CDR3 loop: CASSQVGPNLYEQYF. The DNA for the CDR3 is TGTGCCAGCAGCCAAGTCGGGCCCAACCTCTACGAGCAGTACTTC.

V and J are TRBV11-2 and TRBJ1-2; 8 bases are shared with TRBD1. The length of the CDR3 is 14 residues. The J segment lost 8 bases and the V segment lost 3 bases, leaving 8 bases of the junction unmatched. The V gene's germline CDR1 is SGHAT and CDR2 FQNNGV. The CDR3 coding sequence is TGTGCCAGCAGCTTTACCTCGACAGGGGAAGGCTACACCTTC. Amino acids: CASSFTSTGEGYTF.

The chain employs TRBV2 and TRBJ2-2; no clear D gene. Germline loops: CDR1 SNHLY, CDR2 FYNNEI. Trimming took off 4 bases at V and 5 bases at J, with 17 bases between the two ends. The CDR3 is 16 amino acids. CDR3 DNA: TGTGCCAGCAGTGGTGTCCCGACGACTCTTACCGGGGAGCTGTTTTTT. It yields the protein CASSGVPTTLTGELFF.

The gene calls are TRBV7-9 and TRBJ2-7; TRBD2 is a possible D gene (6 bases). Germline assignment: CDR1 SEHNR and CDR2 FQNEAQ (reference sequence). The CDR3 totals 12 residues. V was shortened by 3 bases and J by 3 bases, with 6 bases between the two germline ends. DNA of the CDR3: TGTGCCAGCAGCTTGACTAGCTACGAGCAGTACTTC. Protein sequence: CASSLTSYEQYF. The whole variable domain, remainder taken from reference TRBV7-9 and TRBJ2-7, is DTGVSQNPRHKITKRGQNVTFRCDPISEHNRLYWYRQTLGQGPEFLTYFQNEAQLEKSRLLSDRFSAERPKGSFSTLEIQRTEQGDSAMYLCASSLTSYEQYFGPGTRLTVT.

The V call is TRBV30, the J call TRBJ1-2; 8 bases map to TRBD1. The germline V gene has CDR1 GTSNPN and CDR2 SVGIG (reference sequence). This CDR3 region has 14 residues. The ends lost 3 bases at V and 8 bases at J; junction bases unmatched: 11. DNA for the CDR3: TGTGCCTGGAGCGCATTCGGGACAGGCAGGGGCTACACCTTC. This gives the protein CAWSAFGTGRGYTF.

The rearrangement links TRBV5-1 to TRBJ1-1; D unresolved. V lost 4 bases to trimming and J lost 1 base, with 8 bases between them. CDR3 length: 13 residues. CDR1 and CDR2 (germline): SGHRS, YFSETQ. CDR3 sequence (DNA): TGCGCCAGCAGCCCGGGGAAGAACACTGAAGCTTTCTTT. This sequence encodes CASSPGKNTEAFF.

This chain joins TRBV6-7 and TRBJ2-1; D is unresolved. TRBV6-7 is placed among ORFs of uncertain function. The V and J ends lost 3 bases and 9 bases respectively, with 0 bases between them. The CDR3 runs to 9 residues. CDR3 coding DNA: TGTGCCAGCAGTTATGAGCAGTTCTTC. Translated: CASSYEQFF.